This T cell receptor (beta chain) was documented in a study of HIV-infected patients and healthy controls. Roughly three months, about 14 weeks, into antiretroviral therapy, follow-up blood was collected. All unsorted peripheral T cells were captured because whole blood was used without fractionation. Germline V gene data show CDR1 as DFQATT and CDR2 as SNEGSKA (reference sequence). This CDR3 is built from 13 residues. Trimming removed 3 bases from V and 5 bases from J, with 13 bases in between. About 540 ng RNA was reverse transcribed with alpha and beta constant-region primers. Alpha and beta chain libraries were made separately by chain-specific third strand synthesis with multiplexing indices. One entry per CDR3 protein, called by TCRdb with MiXCR from the 5' RACE reads. The sample consists of around 4,000 distinct CDR3 sequences, 7.5% to 10% of them appearing once. This clonotype was counted at least ten times. The antigen is undetermined.

Broader study findings: CDR3 sharing between individuals was lower in HIV-infected patients than in healthy controls. During therapy, HIV-associated CDR3s fell significantly in frequency, while CMV-associated CDR3s did not change significantly. The diversity differences were not explained by slight age and sex differences between study cohorts. Compared with untreated HIV+ repertoires, healthy controls showed roughly threefold more distinct CDR3s and higher Shannon diversity.

The chain has TRBV20-1 and TRBJ2-5, with D perhaps matching TRBD1 or TRBD2 (5 bases each). The sequence was obtained from an adult with HIV infection. The specimen was blood, collected during antiretroviral therapy. For the CDR3, the DNA is TGCAGTGCTAGGACAGCGGTATGGGAGACCCAGTACTTC. It codes for CSARTAVWETQYF.